The rows below give T cell receptor beta chains drawn from one sample of a study of neurological immune-mediated disorders. MiXCR, applied by TCRdb to the 5' RACE reads, yields one record per CDR3 protein. The sample records fewer than 30,000 distinct CDR3 sequences, around 21% being singletons. The sample consisted of PBMCs. Source of these receptors: a woman between 55 and 75 years old in good health. The CDR3 runs from the conserved cysteine through the conserved F or W. A D gene is named only where the DNA matches it firmly. Expanded clones are given a class, and other clones once, few, many or no size at all.

j_call: TRBJ1-3; clone_size: medium-sized; v_call: TRBV15; d_call: -; cdr3_aa: CATSRDLGDYSGNTIYF; cdr3_nt: TGTGCCACCAGCAGAGATTTGGGGGATTACTCTGGAAACACCATATATTTT
j_call: TRBJ2-1; clone_size: many; v_call: TRBV6-6; d_call: -; cdr3_aa: CASVMGTASGEQFF; cdr3_nt: TGTGCCAGCGTTATGGGAACAGCTAGTGGGGAGCAGTTCTTC
j_call: TRBJ1-6; clone_size: medium-sized; v_call: TRBV5-1; d_call: TRBD1; cdr3_aa: CASSLDAGGGSPLHF; cdr3_nt: TGCGCCAGCAGCTTGGATGCAGGGGGCGGTTCACCCCTCCACTTT
j_call: TRBJ2-7; clone_size: -; v_call: TRBV4-2; d_call: -; cdr3_aa: CASSQEPSYEQYF; cdr3_nt: TGTGCCAGCAGCCAAGAACCTTCCTACGAGCAGTACTTC
j_call: TRBJ2-1; clone_size: many; v_call: TRBV7-2; d_call: TRBD2; cdr3_aa: CASTSSSPASGRYNEQFF; cdr3_nt: TGTGCCAGCACCTCATCATCCCCGGCTAGCGGGAGGTACAATGAGCAGTTCTTC
j_call: TRBJ2-1; clone_size: -; v_call: TRBV20-1; d_call: TRBD2; cdr3_aa: CSARRAGLSSYNEQFF; cdr3_nt: TGCAGTGCTAGAAGAGCGGGACTGAGCTCCTACAATGAGCAGTTCTTC
j_call: TRBJ2-7; clone_size: many; v_call: TRBV7-9; d_call: TRBD1; cdr3_aa: CASRGDRIFPYEQYF; cdr3_nt: TGTGCCAGCAGAGGGGACAGAATATTTCCCTACGAGCAGTACTTC
j_call: TRBJ1-2; clone_size: many; v_call: TRBV30; d_call: -; cdr3_aa: CAWSAPNYGYTF; cdr3_nt: TGTGCCTGGAGTGCCCCCAACTATGGCTACACCTTC
j_call: TRBJ2-7; clone_size: many; v_call: TRBV5-1; d_call: TRBD1; cdr3_aa: CASNCGRGTCEQYF; cdr3_nt: TGCGCCAGCAATTGTGGCAGGGGGACGTGCGAGCAGTACTTC
j_call: TRBJ2-3; clone_size: many; v_call: TRBV4-3; d_call: TRBD2; cdr3_aa: CASSQAGLASMGTQYF; cdr3_nt: TGCGCCAGCAGCCAAGCGGGACTAGCGTCTATGGGTACGCAGTATTTT
j_call: TRBJ1-1; clone_size: -; v_call: TRBV6-2/TRBV6-3; d_call: -; cdr3_aa: CVSTPHHTPNTEAFF; cdr3_nt: TGTGTCAGTACCCCGCACCATACTCCTAACACTGAAGCTTTCTTT
j_call: TRBJ2-7; clone_size: many; v_call: TRBV28; d_call: -; cdr3_aa: CASSSIADYREQYF; cdr3_nt: TGTGCCAGCAGTTCTATTGCGGACTATCGCGAGCAGTACTTC
j_call: TRBJ2-1; clone_size: once; v_call: TRBV5-6; d_call: -; cdr3_aa: CASSLPLRDRGLNEQFF; cdr3_nt: TGTGCCAGCAGCCTGCCGCTCCGGGACCGAGGGTTGAATGAGCAGTTCTTC
j_call: TRBJ2-7; clone_size: many; v_call: TRBV20-1; d_call: TRBD2; cdr3_aa: CGGRTSSSYEQYF; cdr3_nt: TGCGGGGGGAGGACTAGCAGTTCCTACGAGCAGTACTTC
j_call: TRBJ2-1; clone_size: many; v_call: TRBV6-5; d_call: TRBD2; cdr3_aa: CASSYELAPPYNEQFF; cdr3_nt: TGTGCCAGCAGTTACGAACTAGCGCCCCCCTACAATGAGCAGTTCTTC
j_call: TRBJ1-1; clone_size: -; v_call: TRBV11-2; d_call: -; cdr3_aa: CASSPRLDPDEAFF; cdr3_nt: TGTGCCAGCAGCCCCCGGTTGGACCCCGATGAAGCTTTCTTT
j_call: TRBJ2-5; clone_size: many; v_call: TRBV12-3/TRBV12-4; d_call: TRBD2; cdr3_aa: CASSGAERGVRETQYF; cdr3_nt: TGTGCCAGCAGTGGGGCGGAGCGGGGGGTTCGGGAGACCCAGTACTTC
j_call: TRBJ1-1; clone_size: many; v_call: TRBV6-5; d_call: TRBD1; cdr3_aa: CASSYRGRTEAFF; cdr3_nt: TGTGCCAGCAGTTACAGGGGGCGCACTGAAGCTTTCTTT
j_call: TRBJ2-5; clone_size: medium-sized; v_call: TRBV12-3/TRBV12-4; d_call: -; cdr3_aa: CASSSRVRVAQYF; cdr3_nt: TGTGCCAGCAGTTCCAGGGTTAGAGTGGCCCAGTACTTC
j_call: TRBJ2-5; clone_size: many; v_call: TRBV20-1; d_call: -; cdr3_aa: CSARENLARETQYF; cdr3_nt: TGCAGTGCTAGAGAAAATCTAGCACGAGAGACCCAGTACTTC
j_call: TRBJ2-7; clone_size: -; v_call: TRBV7-2; d_call: -; cdr3_aa: CASSPTSGQGYEQYF; cdr3_nt: TGTGCCAGCAGCCCGACGTCGGGACAAGGATACGAGCAGTACTTC
j_call: TRBJ2-7; clone_size: many; v_call: TRBV4-2; d_call: -; cdr3_aa: CASSQDYPPGPSGETYSYEQYF; cdr3_nt: TGTGCCAGCAGCCAAGATTACCCCCCAGGTCCGTCCGGGGAGACCTACTCCTACGAGCAGTACTTC
j_call: TRBJ1-5; clone_size: -; v_call: TRBV11-1; d_call: -; cdr3_aa: CASSRRENPPQNF; cdr3_nt: TGTGCCAGCAGCCGACGGGAGAATCCGCCCCAGAATTTT
j_call: TRBJ2-1; clone_size: many; v_call: TRBV15; d_call: TRBD1; cdr3_aa: CATAGRRDSYNEQFF; cdr3_nt: TGTGCCACCGCTGGGAGACGGGACAGCTACAATGAGCAGTTCTTC
j_call: TRBJ2-7; clone_size: many; v_call: TRBV6-2/TRBV6-3; d_call: -; cdr3_aa: CASSTPPENYEQYF; cdr3_nt: TGTGCCAGCAGTACACCCCCAGAGAACTACGAGCAGTACTTC
j_call: TRBJ2-1; clone_size: -; v_call: TRBV5-3; d_call: -; cdr3_aa: CARSRDPSSYNEQFF; cdr3_nt: TGTGCCAGAAGCCGGGACCCAAGCTCCTACAATGAGCAGTTCTTC
j_call: TRBJ2-7; clone_size: many; v_call: TRBV7-2; d_call: -; cdr3_aa: CASSLSVTYEQYF; cdr3_nt: TGTGCCAGCAGCTTATCCGTCACCTACGAGCAGTACTTC
j_call: TRBJ2-2; clone_size: many; v_call: TRBV5-5; d_call: TRBD2; cdr3_aa: CASSLFSGRAGGELFF; cdr3_nt: TGTGCCAGCAGCTTGTTTAGCGGGAGGGCCGGCGGGGAGCTGTTTTTT
j_call: TRBJ2-3; clone_size: few; v_call: TRBV7-2; d_call: -; cdr3_aa: CASSPRRISTDTQYF; cdr3_nt: TGTGCCAGCAGCCCGCGTCGGATTAGCACAGATACGCAGTATTTT
j_call: TRBJ2-2; clone_size: -; v_call: TRBV7-7; d_call: -; cdr3_aa: CASSRQGTTGELFF; cdr3_nt: TGTGCCAGCAGTCGCCAAGGGACCACCGGGGAGCTGTTTTTT
j_call: TRBJ2-2; clone_size: many; v_call: TRBV6-2/TRBV6-3; d_call: TRBD2; cdr3_aa: CASNSGTTNTGELFF; cdr3_nt: TGTGCCAGCAATTCCGGGACTACGAACACCGGGGAGCTGTTTTTT
j_call: TRBJ2-2; clone_size: many; v_call: TRBV4-1; d_call: TRBD2; cdr3_aa: CASRSTKRGRTGELFF; cdr3_nt: TGCGCCAGCAGGAGTACTAAGCGGGGGAGAACCGGGGAGCTGTTTTTT
j_call: TRBJ2-5; clone_size: -; v_call: TRBV20-1; d_call: TRBD2; cdr3_aa: CSARGGLAGYVEETQYF; cdr3_nt: TGCAGTGCTAGAGGGGGTCTAGCGGGATATGTTGAAGAGACCCAGTACTTC
j_call: TRBJ2-1; clone_size: -; v_call: TRBV6-5; d_call: -; cdr3_aa: CASSPLGDRRNEQFF; cdr3_nt: TGTGCCAGCAGCCCGCTGGGGGACCGGCGCAATGAGCAGTTCTTC
j_call: TRBJ2-2; clone_size: -; v_call: TRBV10-1; d_call: -; cdr3_aa: CASSETVTNTGELFF; cdr3_nt: TGCGCCAGCAGTGAGACTGTCACGAACACCGGGGAGCTGTTTTTT
j_call: TRBJ1-5; clone_size: few; v_call: TRBV7-2; d_call: TRBD1; cdr3_aa: CASSSPSGTGPFDSNQPQHF; cdr3_nt: TGTGCCAGCAGCTCCCCGTCCGGGACAGGGCCCTTTGACAGCAATCAGCCCCAGCATTTT
j_call: TRBJ2-1; clone_size: many; v_call: TRBV28; d_call: TRBD2; cdr3_aa: CASILSGTSSYNEQFF; cdr3_nt: TGTGCCAGCATCCTTAGCGGGACTAGCTCCTACAATGAGCAGTTCTTC
j_call: TRBJ2-1; clone_size: many; v_call: TRBV20-1; d_call: TRBD2; cdr3_aa: CSARVLAGVNEQFF; cdr3_nt: TGCAGTGCTAGAGTACTAGCGGGGGTGAATGAGCAGTTCTTC
j_call: TRBJ1-2; clone_size: many; v_call: TRBV4-3; d_call: TRBD1; cdr3_aa: CASSGGTGGADYGYTF; cdr3_nt: TGCGCCAGCTCCGGCGGGACAGGGGGCGCGGACTATGGCTACACCTTC
j_call: TRBJ2-3; clone_size: many; v_call: TRBV6-6; d_call: -; cdr3_aa: CASSYVDTQYF; cdr3_nt: TGTGCCAGCAGTTACGTAGATACGCAGTATTTT
j_call: TRBJ2-1; clone_size: many; v_call: TRBV7-9; d_call: TRBD2; cdr3_aa: CASSLVPGQGVYGTSGGNEQFF; cdr3_nt: TGTGCCAGCAGCTTAGTTCCGGGACAGGGGGTTTATGGGACTAGCGGGGGAAATGAGCAGTTCTTC
j_call: TRBJ1-5; clone_size: medium-sized; v_call: TRBV20-1; d_call: TRBD1; cdr3_aa: CSARDRGMNQPQHF; cdr3_nt: TGCAGTGCGAGGGACAGGGGGATGAATCAGCCCCAGCATTTT
j_call: TRBJ1-5; clone_size: many; v_call: TRBV10-3; d_call: -; cdr3_aa: CASRGQHNQPQHF; cdr3_nt: TGTGCCTCACGGGGCCAGCACAATCAGCCCCAGCATTTT
j_call: TRBJ1-5; clone_size: many; v_call: TRBV7-2; d_call: -; cdr3_aa: CASSFSPGISNQPQHF; cdr3_nt: TGTGCCAGCAGCTTTTCCCCAGGGATAAGCAATCAGCCCCAGCATTTT
j_call: TRBJ2-1; clone_size: medium-sized; v_call: TRBV7-2; d_call: -; cdr3_aa: CASSGGHNNEQFF; cdr3_nt: TGTGCCAGCAGCGGGGGACACAACAATGAGCAGTTCTTC